This T cell receptor (beta chain) was captured in a study of blood T cell repertoires in COVID-19. The overall study: The analysed material was cDNA or gDNA that came from T cells, B-cell-depleted T cells, or PBMCs.

Per the original data handling: Researchers report that nucleated cell counts were estimated from reference gene primer amplification. Produced via immunoSEQ multiplex PCR; TCRdb's table is partial and in-frame only. V, J and clone size are those of that table, while D and trimming were read from the DNA. The repertoire has 300,000 to 450,000 clones, approximately 84% of them found once; the top ten carry roughly 1%. Cohorts were determined from participant-reported clinical history. Cohort 3 recovery required two negative PCRs, clearance, or symptom resolution. This CDR3 region has 15 residues. The ends lost 4 bases at V and 5 bases at J; junction bases unmatched: 8. Germline V gene lookup returns CDR1 SGDLS and CDR2 YYNGEE.

The sample taken for sequencing was PBMCs or T cells enriched from blood (not recorded which). The J gene is TRBJ2-5, the V gene TRBV9; 10 bases line up with TRBD2. The clonotype originates from a woman aged 30 to 39 who had recovered from COVID-19. The CDR3 DNA is TGTGCCAGCAGCCAGGGGGGGACTAGCGTGGAGACCCAGTACTTC. Protein: CASSQGGTSVETQYF. Together with reference TRBV9 and TRBJ2-5, the CDR3 gives the full variable domain: DSGVTQTPKHLITATGQRVTLRCSPRSGDLSVYWYQQSLDQGLQFLIQYYNGEERAKGNILERFSAQQFPDLHSELNLSSLELGDSALYFCASSQGGTSVETQYFGPGTRLLVL.